The 10 T cell receptor beta chains reported below all come from one sample, sequenced in a study of CD8 T cells in Susac syndrome. Random hexamers served to reverse transcribe about 0.5 to 1 ug RNA. TCRdb reprocessed the immunoSEQ multiplex PCR reads via MiXCR and lists one record per CDR3 protein. The sample lists hundreds of thousands of distinct CDR3 sequences, 85% occurring once. Input material: CD8+ T cells from PBMCs. The receptor set was obtained from a human donor with multiple sclerosis.

The gene calls are TRBV19 and TRBJ2-6, with D unclear. Per the germline V gene, CDR1 is LNHDA and CDR2 is SQIVND (reference sequence). V lost 5 bases to trimming and J lost 0 bases, with 8 bases between them. CDR3 size: 15 residues. CDR3 sequence: CASSLYLSGANVLTF. The CDR3 DNA reads as TGTGCCAGTAGTCTCTACCTCTCTGGGGCCAACGTCCTGACTTTC.

The chain employs TRBV2 and TRBJ2-5, with D perhaps matching TRBD1 or TRBD2 (5 bases each). V lost 7 bases and J lost 10, with 22 bases in between. The CDR3 totals 14 residues. Germline V CDR1 and CDR2: SNHLY, FYNNEI. CDR3 sequence (DNA): TGTGCCAGCACTCTACTGGGGGACCCCACGAACCAGTACTTC. Its protein product is CASTLLGDPTNQYF.

This chain uses TRBV25-1 with TRBJ1-4, with 7 positions matching TRBD1. The CDR3 loop spans 15 amino acids. V shed 8 bases, J shed 0 bases, and the junction held 6 bases outside the gene matches. Germline V lookup: CDR1 MGHDK, CDR2 SYGVNS. This CDR3 reads CASETGDATNEKLFF. DNA of the CDR3: TGTGCCAGCGAAACAGGGGACGCAACTAATGAAAAACTGTTTTTT.

As concerns this clonotype: At one end, the junction sequence differs from germline, possibly due to a read error. This chain uses TRBV13 with TRBJ2-5, with a tentative D call TRBD2 (7 bases). Germline lookup yields CDR1 PRHDT and CDR2 FYEKMQ (reference sequence). The CDR3 loop spans 14 amino acids. This CDR3 reads CARSWRGGKETQYF. The CDR3 DNA follows: TGTGCCCGCAGCTGGAGGGGGGGAAAAGAGACCCAGTACTTC.

CDR3 protein: CAWSAPFDGGGTQYF. The CDR3 DNA follows: TGTGCCTGGAGTGCCCCCTTTGACGGGGGAGGGACGCAGTATTTT. V is TRBV30 and J is TRBJ2-3, with TRBD2 identical over 7 bases. The CDR3 spans 15 residues. The trim removed 1 base at V and 9 bases at J, leaving 13 bases unmatched. The V gene's germline CDR1 is GTSNPN and CDR2 SVGIG (reference sequence).

The rearrangement links TRBV24-1 to TRBJ1-1; a possible D gene is TRBD1 (6 bases). V was cut by 4 bases and J by 1 base, with 9 bases left in between. Germline CDR1 is KGHDR and CDR2 is SFDVKD. The CDR3 is 14 residues long. For the CDR3, the DNA is TGTGCCACCAGTGACTCCAGGGGGAACACTGAAGCTTTCTTT. Protein sequence: CATSDSRGNTEAFF.

The chain has TRBV5-1 and TRBJ2-1; no clear D. The CDR3 has 15 residues. The V and J ends lost 4 bases and 4 bases respectively, with 15 bases between them. Germline V gene data show CDR1 as SGHRS and CDR2 as YFSETQ. CDR3 loop: CASSAASGVYNEQFF. The CDR3 nucleotides are TGCGCCAGCAGCGCGGCCTCGGGCGTTTACAATGAGCAGTTCTTC.

The V call is TRBV9, the J call TRBJ2-3; weak D call: TRBD2 (6 bases). This CDR3 has 17 residues. CDR1 is SGDLS, CDR2 YYNGEE, per germline. Trimming pared 0 bases from V and 4 bases from J, leaving 18 bases between. The CDR3 DNA reads as TGTGCCAGCAGCGTAGATTATGGAGGGGCCTTACCAGATACGCAGTATTTT. It translates to CASSVDYGGALPDTQYF.

The rearrangement uses TRBV5-6 and TRBJ1-1; 7 bases match TRBD1. This CDR3 has 14 amino acids. Germline values: CDR1 SGHDT, CDR2 YYEEEE. V was clipped by 0 bases and J by 7 bases; unmatched bases: 6. CDR3 loop: CASSLVAGGSEAFF. DNA of the CDR3: TGTGCCAGCAGCTTGGTGGCAGGGGGGAGTGAAGCTTTCTTT.

Notes on this clonotype: At one end the junction does not follow the germline gene, possibly because of a read error. This sequence joins TRBV7-9 and TRBJ1-2, with TRBD1 matching over 8 bases. The CDR3 contains 14 residues. Germline values: CDR1 SEHNR, CDR2 FQNEAQ (reference sequence). This CDR3 is CASSSTGDGDGHTF. The CDR3 nucleotides read TGTGCCAGCAGCTCGACAGGGGATGGCGATGGCCACACCTTC.